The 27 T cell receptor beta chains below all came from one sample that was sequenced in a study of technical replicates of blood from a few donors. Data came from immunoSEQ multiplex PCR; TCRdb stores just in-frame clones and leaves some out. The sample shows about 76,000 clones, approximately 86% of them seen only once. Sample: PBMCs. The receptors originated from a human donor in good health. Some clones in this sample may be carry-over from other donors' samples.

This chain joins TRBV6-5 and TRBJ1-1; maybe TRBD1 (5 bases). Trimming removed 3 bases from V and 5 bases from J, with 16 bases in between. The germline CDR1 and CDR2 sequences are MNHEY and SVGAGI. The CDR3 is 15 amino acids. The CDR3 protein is CASSYSIRGWTEAFF. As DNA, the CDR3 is TGTGCCAGCAGTTATTCGATTAGGGGATGGACTGAAGCTTTCTTT.

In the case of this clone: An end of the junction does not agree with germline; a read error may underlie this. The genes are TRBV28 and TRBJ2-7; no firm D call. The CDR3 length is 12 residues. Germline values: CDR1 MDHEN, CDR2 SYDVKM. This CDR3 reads CASSFSQIVMLF. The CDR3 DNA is TGTGCCAGCAGTTTTTCCCAGATCGTAATGTTATTC.

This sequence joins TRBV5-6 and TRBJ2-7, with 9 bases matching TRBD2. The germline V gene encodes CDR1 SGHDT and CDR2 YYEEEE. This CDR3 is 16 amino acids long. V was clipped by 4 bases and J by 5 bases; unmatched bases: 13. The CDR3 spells CASSPPSGVNNHEQYF. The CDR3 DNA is TGTGCCAGCAGCCCCCCTAGCGGGGTCAATAACCACGAGCAGTACTTC.

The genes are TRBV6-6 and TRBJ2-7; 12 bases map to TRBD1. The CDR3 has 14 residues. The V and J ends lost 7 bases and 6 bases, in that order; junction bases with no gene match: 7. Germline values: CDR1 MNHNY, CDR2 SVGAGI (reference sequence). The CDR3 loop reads CASNPGTGGSEQYF. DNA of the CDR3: TGTGCCAGCAACCCCGGGACAGGGGGCAGCGAGCAGTACTTC.

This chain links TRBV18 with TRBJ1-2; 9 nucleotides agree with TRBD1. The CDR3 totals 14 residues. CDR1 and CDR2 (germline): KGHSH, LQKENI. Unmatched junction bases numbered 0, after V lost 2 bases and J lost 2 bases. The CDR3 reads CASSPGTGNYGYTF. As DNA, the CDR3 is TGTGCCAGCTCACCAGGGACAGGGAACTATGGCTACACCTTC.

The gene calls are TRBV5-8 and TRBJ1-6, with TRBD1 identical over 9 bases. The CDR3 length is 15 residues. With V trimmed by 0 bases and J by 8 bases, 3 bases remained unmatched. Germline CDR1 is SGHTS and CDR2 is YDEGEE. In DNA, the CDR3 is TGTGCCAGCAGCTTGGACGGGACAGGGCATTCACCCCTCCACTTT. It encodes CASSLDGTGHSPLHF.

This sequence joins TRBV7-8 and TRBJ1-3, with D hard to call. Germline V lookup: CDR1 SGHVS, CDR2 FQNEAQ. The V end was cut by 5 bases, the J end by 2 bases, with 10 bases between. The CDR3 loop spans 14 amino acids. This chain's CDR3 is CASSPREAGNTIYF. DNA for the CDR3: TGTGCCAGCAGCCCTCGGGAAGCTGGAAACACCATATATTTT.

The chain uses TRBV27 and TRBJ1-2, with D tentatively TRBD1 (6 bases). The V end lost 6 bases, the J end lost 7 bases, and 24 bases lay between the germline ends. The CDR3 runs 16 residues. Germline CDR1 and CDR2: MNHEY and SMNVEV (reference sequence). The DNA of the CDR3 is TGTGCCAGCAGCCACTCCCAAGGAACAGGGTATTCTGGCTACACCTTC. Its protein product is CASSHSQGTGYSGYTF.

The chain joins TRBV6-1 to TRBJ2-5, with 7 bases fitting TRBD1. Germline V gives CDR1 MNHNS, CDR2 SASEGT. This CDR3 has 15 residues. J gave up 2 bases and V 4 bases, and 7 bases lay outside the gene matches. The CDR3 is CASSAFLGQQETQYF. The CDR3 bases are TGTGCCAGCAGTGCCTTTCTGGGACAGCAAGAGACCCAGTACTTC.

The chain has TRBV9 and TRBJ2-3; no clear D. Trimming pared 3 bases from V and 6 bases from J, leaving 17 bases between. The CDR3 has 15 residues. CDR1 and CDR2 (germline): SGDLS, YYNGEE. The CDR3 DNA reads TGTGCCAGCAGCGGGCCTGGATTCGCGCGGGATACGCAGTATTTT. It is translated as CASSGPGFARDTQYF.

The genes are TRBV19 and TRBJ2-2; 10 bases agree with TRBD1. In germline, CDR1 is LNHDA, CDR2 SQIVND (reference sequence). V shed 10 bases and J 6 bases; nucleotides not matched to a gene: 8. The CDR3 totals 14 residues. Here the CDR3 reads CATETGGASGELFF. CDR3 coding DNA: TGTGCCACCGAGACAGGGGGCGCATCCGGGGAGCTGTTTTTT.

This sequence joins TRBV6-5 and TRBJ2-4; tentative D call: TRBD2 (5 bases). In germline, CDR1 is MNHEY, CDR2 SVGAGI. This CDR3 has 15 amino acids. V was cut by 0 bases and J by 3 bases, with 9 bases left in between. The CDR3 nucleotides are TGTGCCAGCAGTTACTCGGGAGTTTTCAAAAACATTCAGTACTTC. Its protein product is CASSYSGVFKNIQYF.

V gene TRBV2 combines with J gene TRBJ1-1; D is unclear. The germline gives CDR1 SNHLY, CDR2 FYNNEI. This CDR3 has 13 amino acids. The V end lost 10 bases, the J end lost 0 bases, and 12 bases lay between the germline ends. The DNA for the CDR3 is TGTGCCAACCGGTATTCGTTGAACACTGAAGCTTTCTTT. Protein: CANRYSLNTEAFF.

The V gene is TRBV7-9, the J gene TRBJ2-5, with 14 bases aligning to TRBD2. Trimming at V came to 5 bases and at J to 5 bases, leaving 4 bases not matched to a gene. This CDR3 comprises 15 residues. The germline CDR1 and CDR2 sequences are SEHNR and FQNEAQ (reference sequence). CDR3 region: CASSPRTSGRETQYF. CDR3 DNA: TGTGCCAGCAGCCCCCGGACTAGCGGGAGGGAGACCCAGTACTTC.

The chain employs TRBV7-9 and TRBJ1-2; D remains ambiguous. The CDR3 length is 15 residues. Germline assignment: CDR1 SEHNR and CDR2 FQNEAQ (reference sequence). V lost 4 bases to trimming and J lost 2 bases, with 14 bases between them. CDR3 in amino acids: CASSSYPGVNYGYTF. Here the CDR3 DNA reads TGTGCCAGCAGCTCGTATCCCGGGGTAAACTATGGCTACACCTTC.

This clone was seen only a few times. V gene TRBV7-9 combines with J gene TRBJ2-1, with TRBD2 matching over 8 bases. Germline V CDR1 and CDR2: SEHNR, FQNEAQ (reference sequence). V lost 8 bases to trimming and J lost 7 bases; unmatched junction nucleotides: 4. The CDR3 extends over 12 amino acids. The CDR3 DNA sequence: TGTGCCAGCCAAAGCGGGGGAAATGAGCAGTTCTTC. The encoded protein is CASQSGGNEQFF.

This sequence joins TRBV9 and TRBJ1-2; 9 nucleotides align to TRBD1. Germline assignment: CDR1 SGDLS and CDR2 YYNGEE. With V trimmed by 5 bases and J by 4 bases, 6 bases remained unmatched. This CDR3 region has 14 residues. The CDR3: CASSQQGAGYGYTF. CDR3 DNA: TGTGCCAGCAGTCAACAGGGGGCAGGCTATGGCTACACCTTC.

CDR3 coding DNA: TGTGCCTGGGACAGGGGTCCATCCTACGAGCAGTACTTC. Amino acids: CAWDRGPSYEQYF. This chain connects TRBV30 to TRBJ2-7, with 8 bases aligning to TRBD1. The CDR3 consists of 13 residues. Germline CDR1 reads GTSNPN; CDR2 reads SVGIG (reference sequence). Trimming cost V 5 bases and J 1 base; bases outside gene matches: 4.

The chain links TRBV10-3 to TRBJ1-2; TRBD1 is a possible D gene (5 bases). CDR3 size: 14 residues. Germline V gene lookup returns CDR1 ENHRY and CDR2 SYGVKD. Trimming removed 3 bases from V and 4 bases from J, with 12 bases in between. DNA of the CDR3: TGTGCCATCAGTGATCGGGCGGGGCTCTATGGCTACACCTTC. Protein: CAISDRAGLYGYTF.

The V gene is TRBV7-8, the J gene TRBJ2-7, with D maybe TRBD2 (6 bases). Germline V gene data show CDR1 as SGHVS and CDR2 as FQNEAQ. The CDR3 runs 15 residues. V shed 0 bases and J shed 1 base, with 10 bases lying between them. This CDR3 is CASSLARLESYEQYF. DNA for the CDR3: TGTGCCAGCAGCTTAGCGCGACTAGAGTCCTACGAGCAGTACTTC. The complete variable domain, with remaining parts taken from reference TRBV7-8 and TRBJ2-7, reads GAGVSQSPRYKVAKRGQDVALRCDPISGHVSLFWYQQALGQGPEFLTYFQNEAQLDKSGLPSDRFFAERPEGSVSTLKIQRTQQEDSAVYLCASSLARLESYEQYFGPGTRLTVT.

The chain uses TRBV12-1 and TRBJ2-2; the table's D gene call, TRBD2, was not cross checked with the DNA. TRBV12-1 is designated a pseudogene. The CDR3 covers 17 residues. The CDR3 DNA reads TGTGCCAGCACCGTAGCGGCGCGGGAGGGATCCACCGGGGAGCTGTTTTTT. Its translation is CASTVAAREGSTGELFF.

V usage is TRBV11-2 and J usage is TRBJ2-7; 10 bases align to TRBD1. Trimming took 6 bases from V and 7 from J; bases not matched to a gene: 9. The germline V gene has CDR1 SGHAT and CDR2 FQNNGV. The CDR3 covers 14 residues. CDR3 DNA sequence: TGTGCCAGCAGACTGACAGGGGGCGCGGGGGAGCAGTACTTC. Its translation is CASRLTGGAGEQYF.

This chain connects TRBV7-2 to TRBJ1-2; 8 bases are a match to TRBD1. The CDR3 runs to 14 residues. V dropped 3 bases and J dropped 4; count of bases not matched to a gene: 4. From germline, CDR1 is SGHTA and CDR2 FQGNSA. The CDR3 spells CASSFADRGYGYTF. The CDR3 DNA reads TGTGCCAGCAGCTTTGCCGACAGGGGCTATGGCTACACCTTC.

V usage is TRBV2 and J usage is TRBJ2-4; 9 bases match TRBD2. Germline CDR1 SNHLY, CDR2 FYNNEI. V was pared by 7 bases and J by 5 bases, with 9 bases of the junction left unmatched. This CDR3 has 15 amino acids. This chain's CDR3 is CASTLRGGRENIQYF. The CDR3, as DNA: TGTGCCAGCACCCTGCGGGGGGGCAGGGAAAACATTCAGTACTTC. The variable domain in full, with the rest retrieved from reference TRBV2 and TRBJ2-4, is EPEVTQTPSHQVTQMGQEVILRCVPISNHLYFYWYRQILGQKVEFLVSFYNNEISEKSEIFDDQFSVERPDGSNFTLKIRSTKLEDSAMYFCASTLRGGRENIQYFGAGTRLSVL.

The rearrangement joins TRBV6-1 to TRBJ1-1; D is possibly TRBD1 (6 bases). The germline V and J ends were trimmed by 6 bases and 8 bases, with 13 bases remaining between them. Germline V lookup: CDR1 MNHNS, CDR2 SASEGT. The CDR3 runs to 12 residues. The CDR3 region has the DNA TGTGCCAGCAGGAGGACCGGGACAGAAGCTTTCTTT. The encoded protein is CASRRTGTEAFF.

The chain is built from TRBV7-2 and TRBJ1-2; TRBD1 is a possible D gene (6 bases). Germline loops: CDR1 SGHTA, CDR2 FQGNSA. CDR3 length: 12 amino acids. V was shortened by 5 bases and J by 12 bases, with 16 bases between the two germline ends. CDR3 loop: CASSLGTGHHTF. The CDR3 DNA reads TGTGCCAGCAGCCTAGGCACGGGACATCACACCTTC.

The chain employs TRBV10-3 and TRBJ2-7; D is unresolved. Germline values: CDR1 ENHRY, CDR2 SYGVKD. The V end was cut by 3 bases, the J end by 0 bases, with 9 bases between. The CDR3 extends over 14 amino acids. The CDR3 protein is CAISEDSASYEQYF. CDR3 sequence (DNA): TGTGCCATCAGTGAAGACTCCGCCTCCTACGAGCAGTACTTC.